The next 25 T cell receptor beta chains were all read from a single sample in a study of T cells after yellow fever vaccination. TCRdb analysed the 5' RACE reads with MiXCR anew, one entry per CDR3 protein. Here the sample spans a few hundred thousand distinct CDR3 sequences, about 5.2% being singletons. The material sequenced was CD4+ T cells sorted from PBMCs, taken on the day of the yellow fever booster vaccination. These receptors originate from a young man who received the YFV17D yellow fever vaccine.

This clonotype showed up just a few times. The chain's CDR3 is CASSPPPTGSPTEAFF. The CDR3 DNA reads as TGTGCCAGCAGTCCCCCTCCGACAGGGTCCCCCACTGAAGCTTTCTTT. This sequence joins TRBV27 and TRBJ1-1; 7 nucleotides match TRBD1. CDR1 and CDR2 (germline): MNHEY, SMNVEV (reference sequence). After removal of 5 bases from V and 4 bases from J, the junction contained 13 bases not matched to a gene. The CDR3 runs 16 residues.

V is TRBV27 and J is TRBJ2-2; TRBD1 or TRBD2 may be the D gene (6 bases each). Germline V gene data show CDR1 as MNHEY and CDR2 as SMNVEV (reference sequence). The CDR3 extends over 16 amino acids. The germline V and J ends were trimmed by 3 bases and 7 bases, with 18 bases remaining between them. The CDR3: CASSFNGGPSFGELFF. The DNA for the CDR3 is TGTGCCAGCAGTTTTAACGGGGGCCCCAGTTTCGGGGAGCTGTTTTTT.

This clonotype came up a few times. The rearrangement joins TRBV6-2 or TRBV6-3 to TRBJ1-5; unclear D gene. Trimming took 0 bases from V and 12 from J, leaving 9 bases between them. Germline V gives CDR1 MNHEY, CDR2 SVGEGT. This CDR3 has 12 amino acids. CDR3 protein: CASSYSERRQHF. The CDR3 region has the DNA TGTGCCAGCAGTTACTCGGAGCGGCGCCAGCATTTT.

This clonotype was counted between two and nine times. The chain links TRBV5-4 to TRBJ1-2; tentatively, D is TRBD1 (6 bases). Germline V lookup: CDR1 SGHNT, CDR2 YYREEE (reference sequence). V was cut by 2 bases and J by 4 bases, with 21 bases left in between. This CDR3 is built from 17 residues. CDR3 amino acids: CASSLDGQGRRGYGYTF. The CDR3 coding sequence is TGTGCCAGCAGCTTAGACGGGCAGGGGCGAAGGGGCTATGGCTACACCTTC. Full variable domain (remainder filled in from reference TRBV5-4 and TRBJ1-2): ETGVTQSPTHLIKTRGQQVTLRCSSQSGHNTVSWYQQALGQGPQFIFQYYREEENGRGNFPPRFSGLQFPNYSSELNVNALELDDSALYLCASSLDGQGRRGYGYTFGSGTRLTVV.

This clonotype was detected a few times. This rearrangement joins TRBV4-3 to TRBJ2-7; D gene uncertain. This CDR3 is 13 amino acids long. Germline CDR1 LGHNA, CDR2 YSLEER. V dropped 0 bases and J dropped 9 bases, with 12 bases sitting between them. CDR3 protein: CASSQERRAGQYF. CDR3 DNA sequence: TGCGCCAGCAGCCAAGAGCGACGCGCCGGGCAGTACTTC.

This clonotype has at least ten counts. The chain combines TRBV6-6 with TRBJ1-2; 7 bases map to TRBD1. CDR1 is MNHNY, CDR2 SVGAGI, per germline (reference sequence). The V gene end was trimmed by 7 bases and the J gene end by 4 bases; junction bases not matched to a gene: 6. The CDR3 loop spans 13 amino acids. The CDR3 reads CASIDRVAYGYTF. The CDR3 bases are TGTGCCAGCATCGACAGGGTGGCCTATGGCTACACCTTC.

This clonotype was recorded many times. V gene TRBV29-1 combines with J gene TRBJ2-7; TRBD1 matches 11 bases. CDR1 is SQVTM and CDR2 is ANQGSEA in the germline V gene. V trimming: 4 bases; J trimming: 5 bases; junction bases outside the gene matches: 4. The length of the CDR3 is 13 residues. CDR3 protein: CSVGWDRGDEQYF. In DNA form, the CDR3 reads TGCAGCGTTGGTTGGGACAGGGGGGACGAGCAGTACTTC.

Written as DNA, the CDR3 is TGCGCCAGCAGTGCCGCCGGGACTAGCGTAGGTGAGCAGTTCTTC. Its translation: CASSAAGTSVGEQFF. The rearrangement joins TRBV10-1 to TRBJ2-1, with 10 nucleotides matching TRBD2. Germline V gives CDR1 WNHNN, CDR2 SYGVQD (reference sequence). The CDR3 contains 15 residues. V shed 4 bases, J shed 9 bases, and the junction held 9 bases outside the gene matches.

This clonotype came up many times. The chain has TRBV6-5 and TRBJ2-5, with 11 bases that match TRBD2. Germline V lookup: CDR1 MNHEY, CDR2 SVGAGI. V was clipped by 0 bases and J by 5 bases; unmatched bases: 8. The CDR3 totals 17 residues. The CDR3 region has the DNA TGTGCCAGCAGTTACTCAAGTAGCGGGGGGGCCCGTGAGACCCAGTACTTC. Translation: CASSYSSSGGARETQYF.

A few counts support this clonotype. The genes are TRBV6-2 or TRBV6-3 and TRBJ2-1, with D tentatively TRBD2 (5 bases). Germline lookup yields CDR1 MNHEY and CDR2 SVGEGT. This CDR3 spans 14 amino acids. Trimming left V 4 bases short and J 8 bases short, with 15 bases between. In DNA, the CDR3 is TGTGCCAGCAGTTCCATGCCCGTACTAGATGAGCAGTTCTTC. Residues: CASSSMPVLDEQFF.

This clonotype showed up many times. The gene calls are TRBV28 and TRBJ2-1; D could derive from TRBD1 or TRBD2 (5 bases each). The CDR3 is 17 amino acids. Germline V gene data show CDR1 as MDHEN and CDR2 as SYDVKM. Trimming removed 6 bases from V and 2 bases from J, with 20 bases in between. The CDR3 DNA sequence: TGTGCCAGCAGCCACGAGGGGACGAGGACTCCCTACAATGAGCAGTTCTTC. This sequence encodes CASSHEGTRTPYNEQFF.

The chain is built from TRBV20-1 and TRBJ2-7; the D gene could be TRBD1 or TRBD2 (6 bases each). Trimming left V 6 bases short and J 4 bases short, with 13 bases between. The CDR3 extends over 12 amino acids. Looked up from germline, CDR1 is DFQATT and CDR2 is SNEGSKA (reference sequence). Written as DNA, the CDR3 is TGCAGTGCGTGGGGGGCTGAGTACGAGCAGTACTTC. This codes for CSAWGAEYEQYF.

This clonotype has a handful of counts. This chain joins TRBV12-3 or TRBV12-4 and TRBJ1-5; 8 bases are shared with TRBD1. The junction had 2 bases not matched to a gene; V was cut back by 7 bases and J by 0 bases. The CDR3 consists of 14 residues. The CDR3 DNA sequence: TGTGCCAGCACGACAGGGGATAGCAATCAGCCCCAGCATTTT. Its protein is CASTTGDSNQPQHF.

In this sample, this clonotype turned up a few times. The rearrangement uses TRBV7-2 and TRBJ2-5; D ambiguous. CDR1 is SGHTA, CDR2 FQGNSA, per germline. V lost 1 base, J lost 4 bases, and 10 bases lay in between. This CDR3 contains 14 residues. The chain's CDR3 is CASSLGRAAETQYF. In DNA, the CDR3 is TGTGCCAGCAGCTTAGGTCGAGCCGCAGAGACCCAGTACTTC. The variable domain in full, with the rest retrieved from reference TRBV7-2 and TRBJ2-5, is GAGVSQSPSNKVTEKGKDVELRCDPISGHTALYWYRQSLGQGLEFLIYFQGNSAPDKSGLPSDRFSAERTGGSVSTLTIQRTQQEDSAVYLCASSLGRAAETQYFGPGTRLLVL.

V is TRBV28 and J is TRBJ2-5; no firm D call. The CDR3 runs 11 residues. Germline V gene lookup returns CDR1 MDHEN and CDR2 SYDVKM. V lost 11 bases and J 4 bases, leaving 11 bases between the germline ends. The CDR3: CASNGRETQYF. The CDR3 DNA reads TGTGCCTCCAACGGTCGAGAGACCCAGTACTTC.

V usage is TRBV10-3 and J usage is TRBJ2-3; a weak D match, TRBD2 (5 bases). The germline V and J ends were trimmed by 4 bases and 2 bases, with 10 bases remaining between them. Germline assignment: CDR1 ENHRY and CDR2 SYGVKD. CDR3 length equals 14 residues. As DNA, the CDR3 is TGTGCCATCAGTGCGACTACTTACACAGATACGCAGTATTTT. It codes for CAISATTYTDTQYF.

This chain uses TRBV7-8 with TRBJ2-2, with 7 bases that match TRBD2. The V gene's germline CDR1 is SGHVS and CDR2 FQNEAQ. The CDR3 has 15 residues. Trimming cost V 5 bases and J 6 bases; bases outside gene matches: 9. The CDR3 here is CASSQRTRRAGELFF. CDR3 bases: TGTGCCAGCAGCCAACGGACTAGAAGGGCCGGGGAGCTGTTTTTT.

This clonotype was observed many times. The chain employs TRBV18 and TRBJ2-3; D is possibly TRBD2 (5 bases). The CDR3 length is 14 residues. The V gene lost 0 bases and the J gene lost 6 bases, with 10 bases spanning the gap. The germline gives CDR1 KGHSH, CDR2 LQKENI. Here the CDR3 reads CASSPPSGADTQYF. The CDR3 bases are TGTGCCAGCTCACCACCGAGCGGTGCGGATACGCAGTATTTT.

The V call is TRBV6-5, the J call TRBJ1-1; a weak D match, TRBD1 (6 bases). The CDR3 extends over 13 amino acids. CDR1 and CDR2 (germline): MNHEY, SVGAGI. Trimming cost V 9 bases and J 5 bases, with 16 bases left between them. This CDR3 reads CASSRTAGTEAFF. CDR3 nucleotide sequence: TGTGCCAGTTCCCGGACAGCTGGTACTGAAGCTTTCTTT.

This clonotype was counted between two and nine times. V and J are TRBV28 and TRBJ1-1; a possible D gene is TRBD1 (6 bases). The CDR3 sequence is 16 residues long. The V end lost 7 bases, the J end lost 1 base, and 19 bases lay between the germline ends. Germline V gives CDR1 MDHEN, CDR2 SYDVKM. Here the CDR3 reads CASNSGAAGGNTEAFF. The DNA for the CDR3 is TGTGCCAGCAATTCGGGGGCAGCCGGCGGGAACACTGAAGCTTTCTTT.

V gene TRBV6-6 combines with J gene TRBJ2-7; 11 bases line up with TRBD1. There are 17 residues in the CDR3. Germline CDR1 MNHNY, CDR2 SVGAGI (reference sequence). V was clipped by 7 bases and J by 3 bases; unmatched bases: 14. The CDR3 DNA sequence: TGTGCCAGCACCCGGGACAGGGGGGGGTCGGGAGGCTACGAGCAGTACGTC. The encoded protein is CASTRDRGGSGGYEQYV.

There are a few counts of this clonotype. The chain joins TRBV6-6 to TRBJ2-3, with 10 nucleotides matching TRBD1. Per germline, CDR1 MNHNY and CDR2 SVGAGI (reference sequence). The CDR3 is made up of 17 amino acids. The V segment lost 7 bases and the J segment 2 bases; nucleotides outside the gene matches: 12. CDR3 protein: CASTSPGQGPITDTQYF. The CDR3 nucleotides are TGTGCCAGCACCTCCCCGGGACAGGGGCCGATCACAGATACGCAGTATTTT.

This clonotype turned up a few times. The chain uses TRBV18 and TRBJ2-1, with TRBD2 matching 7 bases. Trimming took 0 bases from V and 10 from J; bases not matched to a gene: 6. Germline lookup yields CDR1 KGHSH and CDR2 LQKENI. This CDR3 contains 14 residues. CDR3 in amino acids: CASSPPASGGEQFF. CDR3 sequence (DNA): TGTGCCAGCTCACCACCCGCTAGCGGAGGGGAGCAGTTCTTC.

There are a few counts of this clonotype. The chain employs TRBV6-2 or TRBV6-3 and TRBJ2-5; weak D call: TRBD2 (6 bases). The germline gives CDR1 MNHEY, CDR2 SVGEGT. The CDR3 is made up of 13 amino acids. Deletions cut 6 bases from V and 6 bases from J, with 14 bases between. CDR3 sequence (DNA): TGTGCCAGCAGCTTGGGACTCGCCAAGACCCAGTACTTC. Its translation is CASSLGLAKTQYF.

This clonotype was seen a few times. For the CDR3, the DNA is TGTGCCAGCAGCGTGGGGGCAAAGGATACGCAGTATTTT. It translates to CASSVGAKDTQYF. The chain combines TRBV9 with TRBJ2-3, with D possibly matching TRBD1 (6 bases). Germline V gene lookup returns CDR1 SGDLS and CDR2 YYNGEE. The CDR3 is made up of 13 amino acids. The ends were cut back, 2 bases at V and 6 bases at J, with 10 bases in the middle.